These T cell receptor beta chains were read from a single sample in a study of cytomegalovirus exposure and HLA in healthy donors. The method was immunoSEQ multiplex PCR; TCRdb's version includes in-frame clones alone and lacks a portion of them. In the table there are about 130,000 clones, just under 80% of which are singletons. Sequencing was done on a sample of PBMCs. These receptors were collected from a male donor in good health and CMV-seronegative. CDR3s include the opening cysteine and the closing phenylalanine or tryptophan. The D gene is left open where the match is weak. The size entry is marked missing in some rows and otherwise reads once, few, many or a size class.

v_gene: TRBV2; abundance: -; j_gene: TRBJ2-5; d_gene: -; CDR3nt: TGTGCCAGTGGGCCCTGGGCGGGAGAGACCCAGTACTTC; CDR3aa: CASGPWAGETQYF
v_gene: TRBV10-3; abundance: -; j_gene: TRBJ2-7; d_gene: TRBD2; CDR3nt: TGTGCCATCAGTGAAAGCGGGGGGGCCCAAGAGCAGTACTTC; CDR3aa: CAISESGGAQEQYF
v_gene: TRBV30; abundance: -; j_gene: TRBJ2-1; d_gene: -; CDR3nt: TGTGCCTGGAGCGAGCGACCCAACTCCTACAATGAGCAGTTCTTC; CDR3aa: CAWSERPNSYNEQFF
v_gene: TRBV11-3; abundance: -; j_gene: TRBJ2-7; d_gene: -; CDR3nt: TGTGCCAGCAGCCGAGGAGGACAGCGTACCTACGAGCAGTACTTC; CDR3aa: CASSRGGQRTYEQYF
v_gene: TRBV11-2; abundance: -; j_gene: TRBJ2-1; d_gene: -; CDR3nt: TGTGCCAGCAGCTTAGAGCGTGTTTACAATGAGCAGTTCTTC; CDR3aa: CASSLERVYNEQFF
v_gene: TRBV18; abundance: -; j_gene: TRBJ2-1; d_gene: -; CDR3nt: TGTGCCAGCTCACCTCAGGGGATCTCCTACAATGAGCAGTTCTTC; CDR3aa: CASSPQGISYNEQFF
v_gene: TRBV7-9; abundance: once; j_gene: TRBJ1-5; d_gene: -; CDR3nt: TGTGCCAGCAGCTTAGAAGGGGGGGATCAGCCCCAGCATTTT; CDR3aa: CASSLEGGDQPQHF
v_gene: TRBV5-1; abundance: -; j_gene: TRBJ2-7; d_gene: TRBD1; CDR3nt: TGCGCCAGCAGCTCCAGGGGGTTCACCTACGAGCAGTACTTC; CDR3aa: CASSSRGFTYEQYF
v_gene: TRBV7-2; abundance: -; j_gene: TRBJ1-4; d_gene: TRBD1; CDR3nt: TGTGCCAGCAGCTCCCAGGGGGCGCTGGAAAAACTGTTTTTT; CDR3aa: CASSSQGALEKLFF
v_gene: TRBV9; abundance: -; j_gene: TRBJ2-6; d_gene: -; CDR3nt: TGTGCCAGCAGCGACGCAGGGGCCGGGGCCAACGTCCTGACTTTC; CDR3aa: CASSDAGAGANVLTF
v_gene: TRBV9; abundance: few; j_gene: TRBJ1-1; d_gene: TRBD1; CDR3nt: TGTGCCAGCAGCGTACAGGGGGGTTTCACTGAAGCTTTCTTT; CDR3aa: CASSVQGGFTEAFF
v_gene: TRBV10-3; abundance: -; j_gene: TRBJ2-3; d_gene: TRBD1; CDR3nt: TGTGCCATCACCACCGGGACAGGTTCGGATACGCAGTATTTT; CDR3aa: CAITTGTGSDTQYF
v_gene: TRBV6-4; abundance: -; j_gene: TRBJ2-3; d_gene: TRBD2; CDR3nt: TGTGCCAGCAGTGAAGAGCGGGGGGGGCAAGATACGCAGTATTTT; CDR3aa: CASSEERGGQDTQYF
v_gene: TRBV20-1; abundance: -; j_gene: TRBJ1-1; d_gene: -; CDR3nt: TGCAGTGCTAGAGATAATCCTGAAGCTTTCTTT; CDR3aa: CSARDNPEAFF
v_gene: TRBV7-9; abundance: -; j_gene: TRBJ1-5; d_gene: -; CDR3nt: TGTGCCAGCAGCCCTCTTGACACTAATCAGCCCCAGCATTTT; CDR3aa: CASSPLDTNQPQHF
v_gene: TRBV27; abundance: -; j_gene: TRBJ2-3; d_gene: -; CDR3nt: TGTGCCAGCAGGGGTCGGACCCTTATGGGGGCTACGCAGTATTTT; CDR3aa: CASRGRTLMGATQYF
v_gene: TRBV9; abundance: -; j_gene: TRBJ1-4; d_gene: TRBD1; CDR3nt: TGTGCCAGCAGCAGGACAGGGGGCGTTGAAAAACTGTTTTTT; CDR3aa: CASSRTGGVEKLFF
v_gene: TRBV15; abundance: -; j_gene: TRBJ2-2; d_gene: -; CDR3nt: TGTGCCACCAGCAGAGTGTGGGCCAGGAACACCGGGGAGCTGTTTTTT; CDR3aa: CATSRVWARNTGELFF
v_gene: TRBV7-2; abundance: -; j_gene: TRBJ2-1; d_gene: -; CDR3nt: TGTGCCAGCAGCCCCGGGGTGACTGCCCGATCCTACAATGAGCAGTTCTTC; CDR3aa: CASSPGVTARSYNEQFF
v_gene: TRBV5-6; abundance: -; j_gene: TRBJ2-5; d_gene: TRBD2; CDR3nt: TGTGCCAGCAGCTTAGTTAGTAGCGGGGCCCGGACCCAGTACTTC; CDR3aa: CASSLVSSGARTQYF
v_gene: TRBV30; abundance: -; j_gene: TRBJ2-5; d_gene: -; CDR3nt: TGTGCCTGGAGTGTAGGGGGGGCCCCAGGAGAGACCCAGTACTTC; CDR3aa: CAWSVGGAPGETQYF
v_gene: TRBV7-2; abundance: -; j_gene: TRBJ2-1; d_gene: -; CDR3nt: TGTGCCAGCAGCACCCGCGCGAACAATGAGCAGTTCTTC; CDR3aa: CASSTRANNEQFF
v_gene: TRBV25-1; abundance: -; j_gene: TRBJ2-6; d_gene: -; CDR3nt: TGTGCCAGCAGTGATAACTCTGGGGCCAACGTCCTGACTTTC; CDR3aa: CASSDNSGANVLTF
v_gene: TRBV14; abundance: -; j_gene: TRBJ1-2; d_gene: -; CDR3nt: TGTGCCAGCAGCCAAGATCCTAACAGGGACCTAGGGGGCTACACCTTC; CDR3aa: CASSQDPNRDLGGYTF
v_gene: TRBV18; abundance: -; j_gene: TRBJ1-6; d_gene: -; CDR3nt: TGTGCCAGCCACCCTGTGGGGCTGGAAGATTCACCCCTCCACTTT; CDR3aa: CASHPVGLEDSPLHF
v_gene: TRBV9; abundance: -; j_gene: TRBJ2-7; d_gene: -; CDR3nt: TGTGCCAGCAGCGTAGATGAGACAAAACCCTACGAGCAGTACTTC; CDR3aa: CASSVDETKPYEQYF
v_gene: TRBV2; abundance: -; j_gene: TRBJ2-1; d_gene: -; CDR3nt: TGTGCCAGCACTCGGGGGAGCAATGAGCAGTTCTTC; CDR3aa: CASTRGSNEQFF
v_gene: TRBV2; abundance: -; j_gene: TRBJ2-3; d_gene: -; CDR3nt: TGTGCCAGCAGTGGCCAGAACACAGATACGCAGTATTTT; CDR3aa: CASSGQNTDTQYF
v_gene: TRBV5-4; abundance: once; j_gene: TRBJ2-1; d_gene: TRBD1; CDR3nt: TGTGCCAGCAGCCGACCACAGGGGGCCTACAATGAGCAGTTCTTC; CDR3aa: CASSRPQGAYNEQFF
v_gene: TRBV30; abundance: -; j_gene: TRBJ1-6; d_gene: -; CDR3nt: TGTGCCTGGAGTGGGTCGGGGGACTCACCCCTCCACTTT; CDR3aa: CAWSGSGDSPLHF
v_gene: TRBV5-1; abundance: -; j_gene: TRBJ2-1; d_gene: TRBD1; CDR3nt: TGCGCCAGCAGCTTGGCCCCCGGACAGGCGGAGCAGTTCTTC; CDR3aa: CASSLAPGQAEQFF
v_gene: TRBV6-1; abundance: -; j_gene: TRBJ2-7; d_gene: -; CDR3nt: TGTGCCAGCAGTGAAGCGGCCTCCTACGAGCAGTACTTC; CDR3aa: CASSEAASYEQYF
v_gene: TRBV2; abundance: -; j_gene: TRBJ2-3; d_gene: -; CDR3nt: TGTGCCAGCAGTGCGAGTAGCGGAGAAGATTCAGATACGCAGTATTTT; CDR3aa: CASSASSGEDSDTQYF
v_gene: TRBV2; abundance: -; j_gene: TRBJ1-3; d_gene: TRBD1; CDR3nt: TGTGCCAGCAGTAGGACAGGGTCCGGAAACACCATATATTTT; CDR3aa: CASSRTGSGNTIYF
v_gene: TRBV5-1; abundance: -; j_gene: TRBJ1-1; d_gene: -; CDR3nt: TGCGCCAGCAGCTTGATGTCAGGGGAGACTGAAGCTTTCTTT; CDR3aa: CASSLMSGETEAFF
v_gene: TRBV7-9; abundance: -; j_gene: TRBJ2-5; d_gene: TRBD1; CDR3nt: TGTGCCAGCAGCTTTAACAGGGGCGGGGAGACCCAGTACTTC; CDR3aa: CASSFNRGGETQYF
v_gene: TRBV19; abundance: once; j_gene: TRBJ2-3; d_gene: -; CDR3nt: TGTGCCAGTAGTATAGGGTCGAACGGTATCACAGATACGCAGTATTTT; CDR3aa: CASSIGSNGITDTQYF
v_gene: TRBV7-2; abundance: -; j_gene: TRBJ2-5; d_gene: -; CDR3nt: TGTGCCAGCAGCTTAGTACTGGGAGGAGAGACCCAGTACTTC; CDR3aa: CASSLVLGGETQYF
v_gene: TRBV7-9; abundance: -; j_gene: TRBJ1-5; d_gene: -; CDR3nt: TGTGCCAGCAGCCCAGACGGATACAGTCCGAATCAGCCCCAGCATTTT; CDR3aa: CASSPDGYSPNQPQHF
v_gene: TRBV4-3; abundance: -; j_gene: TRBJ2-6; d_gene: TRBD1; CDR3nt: TGCGCCAGCAGCCAAGATAAGGGGGCGAGGGCTGGGGCCAACGTCCTGACTTTC; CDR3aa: CASSQDKGARAGANVLTF
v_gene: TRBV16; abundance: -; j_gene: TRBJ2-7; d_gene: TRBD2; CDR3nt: TGTGCCAGCAGCCAATCCCCGGCGGGGGGTGGTTACGAGCAGTACTTC; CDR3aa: CASSQSPAGGGYEQYF
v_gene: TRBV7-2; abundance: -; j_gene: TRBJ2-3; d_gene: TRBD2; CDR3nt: TGTGCCAGCAGGAGAAGACTAGCGGCAGATACGCAGTATTTT; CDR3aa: CASRRRLAADTQYF
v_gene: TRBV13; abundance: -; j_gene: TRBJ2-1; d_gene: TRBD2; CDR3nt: TGTGCCAGCAGCTTAGCCGGGACTAGCGGGGTCAATGAGCAGTTCTTC; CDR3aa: CASSLAGTSGVNEQFF
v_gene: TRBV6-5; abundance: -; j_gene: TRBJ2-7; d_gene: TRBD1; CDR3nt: TGTGCCAGCAGTTACGTCGGGACAGGGGAGTACGAGCAGTACTTC; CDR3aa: CASSYVGTGEYEQYF
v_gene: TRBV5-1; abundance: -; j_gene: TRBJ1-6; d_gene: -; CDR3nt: TGCGCCAGCAGCTTGGAATTGCGTTCACCCCTCCACTTT; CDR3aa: CASSLELRSPLHF
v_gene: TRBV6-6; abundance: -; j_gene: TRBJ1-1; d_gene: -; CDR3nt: TGTGCCAGCAGTGACAGGAATGGGGGGAACACTGAAGCTTTCTTT; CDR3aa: CASSDRNGGNTEAFF
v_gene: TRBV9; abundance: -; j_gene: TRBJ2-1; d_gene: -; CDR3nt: TGTGCCAGCAGCCCGACTTCACAGGGAAATGAGCAGTTCTTC; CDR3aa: CASSPTSQGNEQFF
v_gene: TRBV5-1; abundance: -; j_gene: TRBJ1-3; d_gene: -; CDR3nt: TGCGCCAGCTCCTCGTTCGGGGTTCCTGGAAACACCATATATTTT; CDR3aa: CASSSFGVPGNTIYF
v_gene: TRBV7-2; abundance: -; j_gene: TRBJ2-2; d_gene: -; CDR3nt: TGTGCCAGCAGCCACGGACAGTTCGCGAACACCGGGGAGCTGTTTTTT; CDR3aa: CASSHGQFANTGELFF